This T cell receptor (beta chain) emerged from a study of post-analysis software for immune sequencing data. Study-wide background: The disease courses covered relapsing-remitting, secondary progressive and progressive-relapsing multiple sclerosis. General observations from the study: Controls' normalized Chao1 diversity significantly exceeded that of multiple sclerosis patients. Five TRBV segments occurring more often in patients than controls included TRBV5-6, TRBV5-1 and TRBV20-1.

Details on this clonotype: Its antigen is not identified.

V was clipped by 0 bases and J by 3 bases; unmatched bases: 3. The CDR3 spans 15 residues. Germline CDR1 reads DFQATT; CDR2 reads SNEGSKA (reference sequence). Unique molecular identifiers were carried by the TCR beta cDNA libraries. Each CDR3 protein gets one entry after TCRdb re-called the PCR reads with MiXCR. This table holds some 700,000 distinct CDR3 sequences, more than 50% found once. The chain employs TRBV20-1 and TRBJ1-2; 11 positions match TRBD1. This clonotype originated in a girl under 10 years old with multiple sclerosis. The material sequenced was blood. CDR3 region: CSARDQDRGHYGYTF. CDR3 nucleotides: TGCAGTGCTAGAGATCAGGACAGGGGGCACTATGGCTACACCTTC.